These 16 T cell receptor beta chains came from one sample sequenced in a study of blood T cell repertoires in COVID-19. The table came from immunoSEQ multiplex PCR; TCRdb's copy has only in-frame clones and leaves some out. The repertoire holds some 270,000 clones, roughly 87% seen once, with roughly 4.5% in the top ten. The sample consisted of peripheral blood. The receptors come from a woman aged 40 to 55 who had recovered from COVID-19.

The chain combines TRBV4-1 with TRBJ2-3, with D possibly being TRBD2 (5 bases). Germline V CDR1 and CDR2: MGHRA, YSYEKL. The CDR3 length is 16 residues. Trimming stripped 2 bases from V and 2 bases from J, with 14 bases between. As DNA, the CDR3 is TGCGCCAGCAGCCAACCCTCCCGACTACACACAGATACGCAGTATTTT. It specifies CASSQPSRLHTDTQYF.

In DNA, the CDR3 is TGTGCCAGCAGCCAAGATCGAGACAGTGTGGTCCTGTTCTTC. It codes for CASSQDRDSVVLFF. V usage is TRBV4-2 and J usage is TRBJ2-1, with a weak D call TRBD1 (5 bases). The CDR3 covers 14 residues. Germline lookup yields CDR1 LGHNA and CDR2 YNFKEQ. Trimming cost V 0 bases and J 15 bases, with 18 bases left between them.

Written as DNA, the CDR3 is TGTGCCACCAGCAGAGATCCGGGGGGCCAAGAGACCCAGTACTTC. Translated: CATSRDPGGQETQYF. J is TRBJ2-5 and V is TRBV15, with 7 bases identical to TRBD2. J gave up 1 base and V 0 bases, and 2 bases lay outside the gene matches. Germline V lookup: CDR1 LNHNV, CDR2 YYDKDF (reference sequence). CDR3 length equals 15 residues.

Only one count was recorded for this clone. This sequence joins TRBV5-5 and TRBJ1-6; D may be TRBD1 (5 bases). Germline V gene sequence: CDR1 SGHKS, CDR2 YYEKEE (reference sequence). This CDR3 has 14 amino acids. V was shortened by 2 bases and J by 7 bases, with 10 bases between the two germline ends. CDR3 residues: CASSFDRNNSPLHF. CDR3 bases: TGTGCCAGCAGCTTTGACAGAAACAATTCACCCCTCCACTTT.

This rearrangement joins TRBV27 to TRBJ2-7; TRBD1 matches 8 bases. V shed 5 bases, J shed 1 base, and the junction held 4 bases outside the gene matches. The CDR3 runs to 14 residues. Germline loops: CDR1 MNHEY, CDR2 SMNVEV (reference sequence). The CDR3, as DNA: TGTGCCAGCAGTAAAACAGGGGGATCCTACGAGCAGTACTTC. Amino acids: CASSKTGGSYEQYF.

The J gene is TRBJ2-2, the V gene TRBV27, with D unresolved. This CDR3 comprises 14 residues. Trimming cost V 4 bases and J 1 base, with 7 bases left between them. CDR1 MNHEY and CDR2 SMNVEV come from the germline V gene (reference sequence). The CDR3 spells CASSSRQNTGELFF. The CDR3 DNA reads TGTGCCAGCAGTTCCAGACAGAACACCGGGGAGCTGTTTTTT.

A single count supports this clone. The chain recombines TRBV19 with TRBJ2-1; TRBD2 aligns across 10 bases. Looked up from germline, CDR1 is LNHDA and CDR2 is SQIVND (reference sequence). V gave up 8 bases and J gave up 7 bases; unmatched junction bases: 14. This CDR3 comprises 16 residues. CDR3 bases: TGTGCCAGTTCCCTTTCGGCTAGCGGGGGAGTGAATGAGCAGTTCTTC. This codes for CASSLSASGGVNEQFF.

This clone was seen just once. This chain uses TRBV7-8 with TRBJ2-5; 14 bases match TRBD2. The CDR3 sequence is 17 residues long. The germline gives CDR1 SGHVS, CDR2 FQNEAQ. The V gene end was trimmed by 0 bases and the J gene end by 2 bases; junction bases not matched to a gene: 2. Here the CDR3 reads CASSLAGLAGVQETQYF. For the CDR3, the DNA is TGTGCCAGCAGCTTAGCGGGACTAGCGGGGGTACAAGAGACCCAGTACTTC. The full variable domain, with the rest looked up from reference TRBV7-8 and TRBJ2-5, is GAGVSQSPRYKVAKRGQDVALRCDPISGHVSLFWYQQALGQGPEFLTYFQNEAQLDKSGLPSDRFFAERPEGSVSTLKIQRTQQEDSAVYLCASSLAGLAGVQETQYFGPGTRLLVL.

The chain uses TRBV12-3 or TRBV12-4 and TRBJ1-3; D not certain. The CDR3 is 13 amino acids. V was shortened by 5 bases and J by 5 bases, with 10 bases between the two germline ends. CDR3 coding DNA: TGTGCCAGCAGTCTACCCCCACGAAACACCATATATTTT. It codes for CASSLPPRNTIYF.

This clone was picked up one time. The chain joins TRBV7-3 to TRBJ2-7; TRBD1 agrees at 10 bases. Losses at the gene ends were 5 bases for V and 5 bases for J; bases not matched to a gene: 9. The CDR3 has 15 residues. The germline gives CDR1 SGHTA, CDR2 FQGTGA. Written as DNA, the CDR3 is TGTGCCAGCAGCCCCTCCGGACAGGGGGTCCACGAGCAGTACTTC. Translated: CASSPSGQGVHEQYF.

The chain has TRBV4-1 and TRBJ1-1; D is possibly TRBD1 (6 bases). CDR3 length: 14 residues. Germline-derived CDR1 and CDR2 are MGHRA and YSYEKL. Trimming cost V 4 bases and J 1 base, with 10 bases left between them. CDR3 in DNA: TGCGCCAGCAGCCTAGGGGGGGAGAACACTGAAGCTTTCTTT. Its translation is CASSLGGENTEAFF.

This rearrangement joins TRBV19 to TRBJ1-4; 8 bases align to TRBD1. Trimming took 5 bases from V and 5 from J; bases not matched to a gene: 13. CDR1 and CDR2 (germline): LNHDA, SQIVND (reference sequence). The CDR3 consists of 17 residues. The CDR3 DNA reads TGTGCCAGTAGTCACTACCCCCCCGGACAGGGAAATGAAAAACTGTTTTTT. Translation: CASSHYPPGQGNEKLFF.

The chain uses TRBV28 and TRBJ1-5; D remains ambiguous. The CDR3 length is 13 residues. Germline V gene sequence: CDR1 MDHEN, CDR2 SYDVKM. Trimming removed 6 bases at V and 4 bases at J, with 10 bases between. This chain's CDR3 is CASRARGNQPQHF. DNA of the CDR3: TGTGCCAGCAGGGCACGGGGTAATCAGCCCCAGCATTTT.

The CDR3 nucleotides are TGTGCCAGCAGTGGTCCTAGCGGGAGTGGGTCCTACGAGCAGTACGTC. Translation: CASSGPSGSGSYEQYV. The V and J genes are TRBV6-1 and TRBJ2-7; 10 positions match TRBD2. V shed 4 bases, J shed 1 base, and the junction held 7 bases outside the gene matches. There are 16 residues in the CDR3. In germline, CDR1 is MNHNS, CDR2 SASEGT.

The V gene is TRBV7-3, the J gene TRBJ1-1; possibly TRBD1 for D (5 bases). Trimming left V 5 bases short and J 1 base short, with 5 bases between. CDR1 SGHTA and CDR2 FQGTGA come from the germline V gene. The CDR3 sequence is 12 residues long. This CDR3 reads CASSQGNTEAFF. The CDR3 nucleotides are TGTGCCAGCAGCCAGGGGAACACTGAAGCTTTCTTT.

V is TRBV9 and J is TRBJ1-3; D call uncertain. V lost 0 bases and J 3 bases, leaving 13 bases between the germline ends. Germline-derived CDR1 and CDR2 are SGDLS and YYNGEE. The CDR3 has 16 amino acids. DNA of the CDR3: TGTGCCAGCAGCGTAGTAGAGGGCGGCGGTGGAAACACCATATATTTT. Translating gives CASSVVEGGGGNTIYF.